The 6 T cell receptor beta chains given below trace back to one sample, sequenced in a study of CD8 T cells in Susac syndrome. RNA amounts of about 0.5 to 1 ug underwent reverse transcription with random hexamers. From the immunoSEQ multiplex PCR reads, TCRdb called clonotypes with MiXCR, one entry per CDR3 protein. Of about 210,000 distinct CDR3 sequences in the sample, roughly 96% were seen once. What was sequenced was CD4+ T cells from PBMCs. Receptors originate from a human donor with multiple sclerosis.

Only one count was recorded for this clonotype. The CDR3 spells CASSQVRTGTDTQYF. DNA for the CDR3: TGTGCCAGCAGCCAAGTCCGGACTGGCACAGATACGCAGTATTTT. This chain joins TRBV4-2 and TRBJ2-3; tentative D call: TRBD2 (5 bases). The V and J ends lost 1 base and 1 base respectively, with 9 bases between them. The CDR3 totals 15 residues. Looked up from germline, CDR1 is LGHNA and CDR2 is YNFKEQ.

V is TRBV7-8 and J is TRBJ2-3; either TRBD1 or TRBD2 may fit D (6 bases each). Trimming shortened V by 7 bases and J by 2 bases, and 16 bases separated the two germline ends. CDR3 length equals 15 residues. CDR1 is SGHVS and CDR2 is FQNEAQ in the germline V gene. The CDR3 loop reads CASTPRGGNTDTQYF. The CDR3 DNA follows: TGTGCCAGCACCCCCAGGGGCGGGAACACAGATACGCAGTATTTT.

This clonotype was counted once. The chain recombines TRBV20-1 with TRBJ1-5; no clear D. The CDR3 consists of 13 residues. Deletions cut 3 bases from V and 11 bases from J, with 17 bases between. Looked up from germline, CDR1 is DFQATT and CDR2 is SNEGSKA (reference sequence). This chain's CDR3 is CSASFGLDGAQHF. The CDR3 DNA reads TGCAGTGCTAGCTTCGGACTCGACGGGGCCCAGCATTTT.

The chain has TRBV12-3 or TRBV12-4 and TRBJ1-2, with D possibly being TRBD1 (5 bases). The CDR3 loop spans 14 amino acids. The V gene lost 5 bases and the J gene lost 0 bases, with 10 bases spanning the gap. CDR3 sequence reads: CASSTGTANYGYTF. As DNA, the CDR3 is TGTGCCAGCAGTACGGGGACGGCTAACTATGGCTACACCTTC.

This sequence joins TRBV3-1 and TRBJ2-6, with a tentative D call TRBD2 (5 bases). The CDR3 covers 16 residues. Germline loops: CDR1 LGHDT, CDR2 YNNKEL (reference sequence). V shed 6 bases and J shed 0 bases, with 12 bases lying between them. As DNA, the CDR3 is TGTGCCAGCAGTCCGTGGAGGCTCTCTGGGGCCAACGTCCTGACTTTC. This encodes CASSPWRLSGANVLTF.

This sequence joins TRBV21-1 and TRBJ2-7; TRBD1 is taken as the D call from the table, unchecked against the DNA. TRBV21-1 is a listed pseudogene. The CDR3 has 16 residues. CDR3 in amino acids: CASSKYGKGQGCEQYF. The CDR3 nucleotides read TGTGCCAGCAGCAAGTATGGTAAGGGACAGGGCTGCGAGCAGTACTTC.